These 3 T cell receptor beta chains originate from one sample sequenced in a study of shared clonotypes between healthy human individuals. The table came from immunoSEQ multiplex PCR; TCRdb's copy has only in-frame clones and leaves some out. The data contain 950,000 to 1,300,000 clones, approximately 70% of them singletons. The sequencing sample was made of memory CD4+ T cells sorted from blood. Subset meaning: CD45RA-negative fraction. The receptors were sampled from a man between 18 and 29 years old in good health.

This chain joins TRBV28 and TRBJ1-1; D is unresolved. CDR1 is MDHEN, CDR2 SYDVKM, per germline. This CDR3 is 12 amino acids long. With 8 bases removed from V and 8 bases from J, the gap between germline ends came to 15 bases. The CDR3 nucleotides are TGTGCCAGCGCGGGCAGCCCAATAGAAGCTTTCTTT. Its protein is CASAGSPIEAFF.

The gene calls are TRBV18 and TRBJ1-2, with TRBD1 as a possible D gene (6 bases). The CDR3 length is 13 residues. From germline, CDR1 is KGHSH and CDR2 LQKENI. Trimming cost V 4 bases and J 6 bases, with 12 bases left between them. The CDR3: CASSREQGNGYTF. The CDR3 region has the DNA TGTGCCAGCTCACGGGAGCAGGGGAATGGCTACACCTTC.

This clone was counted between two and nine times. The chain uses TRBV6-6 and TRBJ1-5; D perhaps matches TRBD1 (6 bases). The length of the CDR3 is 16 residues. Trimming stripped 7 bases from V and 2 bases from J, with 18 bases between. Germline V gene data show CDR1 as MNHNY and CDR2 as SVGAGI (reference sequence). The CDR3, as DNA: TGTGCCAGCACGTTAACCCTGGGGGCGCGCAATCAGCCCCAGCATTTT. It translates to CASTLTLGARNQPQHF.